This is a list of T cell receptor beta chains from one sample in a study of breast tumors, draining lymph nodes, adjacent tissues. TCRdb processed the multiplex PCR reads anew with MiXCR; each CDR3 protein has one entry. The table shows over 130,000 distinct CDR3 sequences, with about 31% occurring only once. The source material was axillary lymph node tissue. The origin of the receptors is a female donor with breast cancer. Some clones in this sample may be carry-over from other donors' samples. CDR3s include the opening cysteine and the closing phenylalanine or tryptophan. D genes are given only for firm matches. A row's size may be missing; if present it is once, few, many or a size class.

j_gene | abundance | d_gene | v_gene | CDR3nt | CDR3aa
TRBJ2-3 | many | TRBD2 | TRBV6-4 | TGTGCCAGCAGTGAGACTAGCGGGGCCGATACGCAGTATTTT | CASSETSGADTQYF
TRBJ1-5 | . | . | TRBV28 | TGTGCCAACAGTTTAAGCAGGGGAAGCAATCAGCCCCAGCATTTT | CANSLSRGSNQPQHF
TRBJ2-5 | once | TRBD1 | TRBV2 | TGTGCCAGCAGTGATCATGGGACAGGGGTCGAAGAGACCCAGTACTTC | CASSDHGTGVEETQYF
TRBJ2-5 | many | TRBD2 | TRBV3-1 | TGTGCCAGCAGCCCTAGCGGGGGGGTTGAGACCCAGTACTTC | CASSPSGGVETQYF
TRBJ2-1 | many | . | TRBV7-3 | TGTGCCAGCAGCTTTGCGAGAAGTAGTTACAATGAGCAGTTCTTC | CASSFARSSYNEQFF
TRBJ1-6 | few | TRBD1 | TRBV7-6 | TGTGCCAGCAGCTCCGGGACAGAGGATTCACCCCTCCACTTT | CASSSGTEDSPLHF
TRBJ2-7 | many | TRBD2 | TRBV3-1 | TGTGCCAGCAGCGTTAAGTGGGGACTAGGAATGTACGAGCAGTACTTC | CASSVKWGLGMYEQYF
TRBJ2-3 | . | . | TRBV20-1 | TGCAGTGCCAGCCTTCGAATAAATACGCAGTATTTT | CSASLRINTQYF
TRBJ2-6 | many | . | TRBV7-3 | TGTGCCAGCAGGGGAAGCTCTGGGGCCAACGTCCTGACTTTC | CASRGSSGANVLTF
TRBJ2-3 | . | . | TRBV20-1 | TGCAGTGCTAGAACTACCACAGATACGCAGTATTTT | CSARTTTDTQYF
TRBJ2-6 | . | . | TRBV20-1 | TGCAGTGCCAACAAGAACTCTGGGGCCAACGTCCTGACTTTC | CSANKNSGANVLTF
TRBJ2-5 | . | . | TRBV4-3 | TGCGCCAGCAGCCCTGGGTCGGGGCTGTCAGGGACCCAGTACTTC | CASSPGSGLSGTQYF
TRBJ1-1 | . | TRBD1 | TRBV12-3/TRBV12-4 | TGTGCCAGCAGTCACGGGACAGTGAACACTGAAGCTTTCTTT | CASSHGTVNTEAFF
TRBJ2-3 | many | . | TRBV2 | TGTGCCAGCAACCCCGGGCAGGCTAGCACAGATACGCAGTATTTT | CASNPGQASTDTQYF
TRBJ1-2 | many | TRBD1 | TRBV12-3/TRBV12-4 | TGTGCCAGCAGTACACAGGGGGCCGGCTACACCTTC | CASSTQGAGYTF
TRBJ2-4 | many | TRBD2 | TRBV7-9 | TGTGCCAGCAGCTCCAGCGGGGGGTCTTCCAAAAACATTCAGTACTTC | CASSSSGGSSKNIQYF
TRBJ1-4 | many | . | TRBV2 | TGTGCCAGCAGTGAGGCGGACGGCGGATTTGTGTCCCCTAATGAAAAACTGTTTTTT | CASSEADGGFVSPNEKLFF
TRBJ2-3 | many | . | TRBV12-3/TRBV12-4 | TGTGCCAGCAGCCGAGAGTACACAGATACGCAGTATTTT | CASSREYTDTQYF
TRBJ2-1 | many | . | TRBV5-6 | TGTGCCAGCAGCTTGTTATCTAGCTTCCCCTACAATGAGCAGTTCTTC | CASSLLSSFPYNEQFF
TRBJ1-2 | many | TRBD1 | TRBV20-1 | TGCAGTGCGATTCTAAGATTGGGACAGACCAATTCTAACTATGGCTACACCTTC | CSAILRLGQTNSNYGYTF
TRBJ1-5 | . | . | TRBV10-2 | TGCGCCAGCAGTGCTCGGGGTTACGGCAATCAGCCCCAGCATTTT | CASSARGYGNQPQHF
TRBJ1-2 | many | . | TRBV6-1 | TGTGCCAGCACTGCCAATTCCCTCTATGGCTACACCTTC | CASTANSLYGYTF
TRBJ1-1 | . | . | TRBV20-1 | TGCAGTGCTAGTGGGAGTTCCGACATGAACACTGAAGCTTTCTTT | CSASGSSDMNTEAFF
TRBJ1-5 | many | . | TRBV9 | TGTGCCAGCAGCGTAGGGCATAACCAGCCCCAGCATTTT | CASSVGHNQPQHF
TRBJ1-6 | many | . | TRBV10-3 | TGTGCCATCAGCCCCGGGACTCGCGACCCCAATTCACCCCTCCACTTT | CAISPGTRDPNSPLHF
TRBJ2-7 | . | . | TRBV10-3 | TGTGCCATCAGTGCAGGTCAGGGGACCCACGAGCAGTACTTC | CAISAGQGTHEQYF
TRBJ1-5 | many | . | TRBV4-1 | TGCGCCAGCAGCCAAGTTCCGTTCAGGGGTCCCAATCAGCCCCAGCATTTT | CASSQVPFRGPNQPQHF
TRBJ2-2 | once | . | TRBV7-9 | TGTGCCAGCAGTGAAATGGGCCCCCTATCGACCGGGGAGCTGTTTTTT | CASSEMGPLSTGELFF
TRBJ2-7 | . | TRBD1 | TRBV7-9 | TGTGCCAGCAGCCCCGGGACAGGGGAGAGACAGCAGTACTTC | CASSPGTGERQQYF
TRBJ1-2 | many | TRBD1 | TRBV5-1 | TGCGCCAGCAGCGCGGGACAGGCAGTCTATGGCTACACCTTC | CASSAGQAVYGYTF
TRBJ1-2 | few | TRBD1 | TRBV28 | TGTGCCACCCTGACAGGGTATGGCTACACCTTC | CATLTGYGYTF
TRBJ2-7 | . | TRBD1 | TRBV2 | TGTGCCAGCAGAGGGGACAGGCTGAGCTACGGGCAGTACTTC | CASRGDRLSYGQYF
TRBJ2-3 | . | . | TRBV9 | TGTGCCAGCAGCTCAGATGGGCACACAGATACGCAGTATTTT | CASSSDGHTDTQYF
TRBJ2-3 | many | . | TRBV30 | TGTGCCTGGGACAGGTACGCAGATACGCAGTATTTT | CAWDRYADTQYF
TRBJ2-2 | many | TRBD2 | TRBV7-6 | TGTGCCAGCAAAAAAGGACCCAGCGGGGGGGCCTCCGGGGAGCTGTTTTTT | CASKKGPSGGASGELFF
TRBJ1-2 | . | . | TRBV6-6 | TGTGCCAGCAGTCCGATGGGGGATGGCTACACCTTC | CASSPMGDGYTF
TRBJ2-5 | once | TRBD1 | TRBV5-1 | TGCGCCGGCAGCGCGGACAGGGGCCCGGCCTCTGCCCGAGGGTACTTC | CAGSADRGPASARGYF
TRBJ1-5 | many | . | TRBV6-1 | TGTGCCAGCAGCGTCGCAGGGTACCAGCCCCAGCATTTT | CASSVAGYQPQHF
TRBJ2-7 | many | . | TRBV5-1 | TGCGCCAGCAGCTTGAGGTCGAGCACGGAGGGGTACGAGCAGTACTTC | CASSLRSSTEGYEQYF
TRBJ1-2 | few | . | TRBV6-2/TRBV6-3 | TGTGCCAGCAGTTACTCTGGCAGCAACTATGGCTACACCTTC | CASSYSGSNYGYTF
TRBJ2-3 | many | . | TRBV5-5 | TGTGCCAGCAGCTTGGGTGAGCCGCAGTATTTT | CASSLGEPQYF
TRBJ1-4 | many | TRBD1 | TRBV20-1 | TGCAGTGCTGGGACAGGGAGTAATAATGAAAAACTGTTTTTT | CSAGTGSNNEKLFF
TRBJ1-2 | . | TRBD1 | TRBV29-1 | TGCAGCGTTGGGGTAGGGACAGGGGAGTCTGGCTACACCTTC | CSVGVGTGESGYTF
TRBJ1-3 | . | TRBD1 | TRBV7-3 | TGTGCCCCCAGGGGGGACTCTGGAAACACCATATATTTT | CAPRGDSGNTIYF
TRBJ1-1 | few | . | TRBV5-1 | TGCGCCAGCAGCTTGGTGGCAGGGCAAGAAGCTTTCTTT | CASSLVAGQEAFF
TRBJ2-2 | many | . | TRBV7-3 | TGTGCCAGCAGCTTCTTACCATCCGGGGGTTCCGGGGAGCTGTTTTTT | CASSFLPSGGSGELFF
TRBJ1-2 | many | . | TRBV6-1 | TGTGCCAGCCCAAGCCTCTACGGAAACTATGGCTACACCTTC | CASPSLYGNYGYTF
TRBJ1-4 | . | . | TRBV2 | TGTGCCAGCAGTGAAGGCGGGGATGAAAAACTGTTTTTT | CASSEGGDEKLFF
TRBJ2-2 | many | . | TRBV4-3 | TGCGCCAGCAGCCATGACAGGGACTACACCGGGGAGCTGTTTTTT | CASSHDRDYTGELFF
TRBJ1-5 | . | TRBD1 | TRBV20-1 | TGCAGTGCTAGAGCGACTTCCGGGACAGCCGATCAGCCCCAGCATTTT | CSARATSGTADQPQHF
TRBJ2-3 | many | . | TRBV3-1 | TGTGCCAGCAGCCATGGGGCGGTCGGAGCAGATACGCAGTATTTT | CASSHGAVGADTQYF
TRBJ1-5 | many | . | TRBV6-4 | TGTGCCAGCAGTGAGCAGGGCGGAGGTCAGCCCCAGCATTTT | CASSEQGGGQPQHF
TRBJ1-6 | . | . | TRBV5-1 | TGCGCCGGCGGCTCAGGGGCTGGGAGTTCCCCCCTCCACTTT | CAGGSGAGSSPLHF
TRBJ2-1 | many | . | TRBV7-3 | TGTGCCAGCAGCTTTCCCCGGGACAGCGGGAACAATGAGCAGTTCTTC | CASSFPRDSGNNEQFF
TRBJ1-2 | many | . | TRBV12-3/TRBV12-4 | TGTGCCAGCAGTAAACAGGCCTATGGCTACACCTTC | CASSKQAYGYTF
TRBJ2-3 | many | . | TRBV20-1 | TGCAGTGCCCCCGGGGGAGGACGGATGGATTCGGATACGCAGTATTTT | CSAPGGGRMDSDTQYF
TRBJ1-2 | . | . | TRBV7-9 | TGTGCCAGCAGCCTAGTCTTCCCAGGGAAGCTCGGCTACCCCTTC | CASSLVFPGKLGYPF